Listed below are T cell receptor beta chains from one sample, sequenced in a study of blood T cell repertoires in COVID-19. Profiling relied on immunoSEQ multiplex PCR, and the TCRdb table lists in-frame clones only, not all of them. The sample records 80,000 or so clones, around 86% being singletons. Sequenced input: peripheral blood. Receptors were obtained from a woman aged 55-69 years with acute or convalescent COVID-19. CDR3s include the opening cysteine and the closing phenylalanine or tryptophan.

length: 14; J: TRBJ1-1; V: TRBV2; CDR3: CASKLTGVSTEAFF
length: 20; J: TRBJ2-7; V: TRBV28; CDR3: CASRWSIAGPKGGSSYEQYF
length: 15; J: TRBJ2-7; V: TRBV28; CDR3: CASTSSGTGRYEQYF
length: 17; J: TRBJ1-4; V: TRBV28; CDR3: CASSLFLRDLGIEKLFF
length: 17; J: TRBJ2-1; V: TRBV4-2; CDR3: CASSQDSQEAGGGEQFF
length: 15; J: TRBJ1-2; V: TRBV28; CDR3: CASSLPTGGGYGYTF
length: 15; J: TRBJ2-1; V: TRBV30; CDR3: CAWSVRGRLANEQFF
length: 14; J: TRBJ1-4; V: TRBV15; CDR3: CATSRQRATEKLFF
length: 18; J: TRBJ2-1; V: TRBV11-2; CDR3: CASSLDLSSGMVYNEQFF
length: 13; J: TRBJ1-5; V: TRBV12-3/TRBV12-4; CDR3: CASRQGASQPQHF
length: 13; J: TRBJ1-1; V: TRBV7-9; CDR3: CASSLAGGGEAFF
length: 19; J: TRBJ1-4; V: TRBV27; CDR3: CASSPTHEGWGPGNEKLFF
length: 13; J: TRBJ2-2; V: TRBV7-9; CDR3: CASRDRDTGELFF
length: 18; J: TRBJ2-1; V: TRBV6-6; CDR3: CASSPGTSGGAIYNEQFF
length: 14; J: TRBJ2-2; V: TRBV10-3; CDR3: CAAGRDPNTGELFF
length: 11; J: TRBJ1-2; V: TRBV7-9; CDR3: CASSFSDRVTF
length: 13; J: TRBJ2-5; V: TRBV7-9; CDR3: CASSLDWQETQYF
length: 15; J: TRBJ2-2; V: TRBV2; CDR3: CASSGTGGTAGELFF
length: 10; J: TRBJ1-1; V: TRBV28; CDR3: CATRDELAFF
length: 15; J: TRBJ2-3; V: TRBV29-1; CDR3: CSVGGLADSTDTQYF
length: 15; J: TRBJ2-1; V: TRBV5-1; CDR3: CASSLLLAGRNEQFF
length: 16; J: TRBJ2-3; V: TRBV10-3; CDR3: CAISESSGGGSDTQYF
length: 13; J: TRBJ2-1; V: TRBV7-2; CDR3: CASSLMRVSGQFF
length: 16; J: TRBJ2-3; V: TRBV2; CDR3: CASSQVAGGLTDTQYF
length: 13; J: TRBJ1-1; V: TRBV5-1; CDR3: CASSLGQEFEAFF
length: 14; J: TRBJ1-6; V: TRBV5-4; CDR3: CASSTGTTGSPLHF
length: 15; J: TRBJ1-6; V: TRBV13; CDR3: CASSYQGPSGSPLHF
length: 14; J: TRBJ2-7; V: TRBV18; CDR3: CASSLLAEAYEQYF
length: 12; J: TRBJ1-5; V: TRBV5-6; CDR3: CASRIGDQPQHF
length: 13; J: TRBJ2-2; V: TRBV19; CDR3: CASSIDRTGELFF
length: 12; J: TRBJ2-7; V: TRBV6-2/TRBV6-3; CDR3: CASSLLVYEQYF